This section outlines one T cell receptor (beta chain) sequence together with its context. Germline V lookup: CDR1 MDHEN, CDR2 SYDVKM. This CDR3 comprises 11 residues. Trimming took 5 bases from V and 11 from J, leaving 12 bases between them. The sample originates from a study of blood T cell repertoires in COVID-19. Overall study context: The United States, Italy and Spain supplied acute and convalescent COVID-19 samples. The cDNA or gDNA used as material had been derived from T cells, B-cell-depleted T cells, or PBMCs.

How the authors handled the data: Estimation of nucleated cell counts relied on the amplification of reference gene primers. The method was immunoSEQ multiplex PCR; TCRdb's version includes in-frame clones alone and lacks a portion of them. The V and J calls and clone size were taken over from that table, and D and trimming were inferred from the DNA. The sample has approximately 150,000 clones; 80% are singletons. The TCR comes from a man in his 70s who had recovered from COVID-19. V usage is TRBV28 and J usage is TRBJ1-1; D gene ambiguous. Sequences were obtained from peripheral blood. The CDR3 DNA reads TGTGCCAGCAGTATTCTGGGCATGGCTTTCTTT. Translated: CASSILGMAFF.